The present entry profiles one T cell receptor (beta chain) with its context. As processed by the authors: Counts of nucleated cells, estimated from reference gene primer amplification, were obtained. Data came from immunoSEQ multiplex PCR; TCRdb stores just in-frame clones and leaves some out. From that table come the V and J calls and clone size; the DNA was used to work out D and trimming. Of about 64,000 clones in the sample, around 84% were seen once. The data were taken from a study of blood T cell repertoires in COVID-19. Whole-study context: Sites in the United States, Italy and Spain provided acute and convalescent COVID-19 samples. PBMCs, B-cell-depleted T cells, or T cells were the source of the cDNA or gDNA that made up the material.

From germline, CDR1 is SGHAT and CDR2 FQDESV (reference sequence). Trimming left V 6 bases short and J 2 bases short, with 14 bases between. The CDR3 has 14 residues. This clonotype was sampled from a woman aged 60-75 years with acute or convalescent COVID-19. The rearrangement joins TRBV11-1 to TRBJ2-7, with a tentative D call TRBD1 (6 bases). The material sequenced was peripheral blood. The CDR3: CASSSGVMAYEQYF. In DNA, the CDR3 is TGTGCCAGCAGTTCAGGGGTAATGGCCTACGAGCAGTACTTC.